This TCR beta chain appears in the sequencing data of a study of OX40 agonist ivuxolimab in advanced cancers. For the study at large: Allowance was made for prior anti-PD-1, anti-PD-L1 or anti-CTLA-4 therapy, and about 40% had some. Partial responses were achieved by three patients, of whom one had hepatocellular carcinoma and two had cutaneous melanoma.

The count of this clone is one. TCRdb's table, derived via immunoSEQ multiplex PCR, lists solely in-frame clones and lacks some. The sample comprises about 44,000 clones, about four fifths of which are singletons, and about 9.4% rests with the top ten. This CDR3 region has 15 residues. In germline, CDR1 is MNHNY, CDR2 SVGAGI (reference sequence). V dropped 5 bases and J dropped 2; count of bases not matched to a gene: 5. This receptor was taken from an adult with an advanced solid tumor such as melanoma, head and neck, liver or kidney cancer. The J gene is TRBJ1-5, the V gene TRBV6-6, with TRBD1 matching 8 bases. The sample was CD4+ or CD8+ T cells sorted from blood, taken in a trial of the OX40 agonist ivuxolimab. As DNA, the CDR3 is TGTGCCAGCAGTCAGGGGGCTATGGGCAATCAGCCCCAGCATTTT. Its protein is CASSQGAMGNQPQHF.